This T cell receptor (beta chain) comes out of a study of blood T cell repertoires in COVID-19 (TCRdb year 2020). As for the study more broadly: Samples covering the acute and convalescent phases of COVID-19 were provided by collaborators in the United States, Italy and Spain. The prospective study material was composed of cDNA or gDNA derived from T cells, B-cell-depleted T cells, or PBMCs. Subjects who had been exposed to COVID-19, were actively infected with it, or had recovered from it provided the deeply sampled blood TCRbeta repertoires that made up the dataset. The repertoires were released in a freely available public database intended as a resource for research on the immune response to SARS-CoV-2. Samples were obtained from the ongoing ImmuneRACE study (first 160 participants) and from 1,254 subjects provided by 6 global collaborators. The sample metadata nearly always contained a de-identified subject ID, COVID-19 status, age in years and sex. HLA class I and class II types, where available, came from metadata supplied by the sample provider rather than from assay-based typing.

Concerning this clone itself: This receptor's antigen is unknown. It has no much larger one-base neighbor in the sample; base qualities were not kept.

TCRbeta CDR3 regions were amplified from genomic DNA by means of the immunoSEQ Assay, a bias-controlled multiplex PCR. Concerning the study's data processing: The number of nucleated cells in each sample was estimated by amplification of reference gene primers within the assay. To quantify the absolute abundance of each unique TCRbeta CDR3 rearrangement, sequence reads were collapsed and filtered. For each sample, productive Simpson clonality was calculated by taking the square root of Simpson's diversity index across productive rearrangements. TCRdb carries this immuneACCESS record with in-frame sequences only. Its versions omit some clonotypes, under half of them owing to an unresolved V gene in the studies checked, with the rest unexplained. Clonal size and the V and J genes are those of that table, whereas D and trimming came from the DNA. The sample table holds about 430,000 clones, of which approximately 90% were seen once. The biggest ten clones account for 1.4% to 1.5% of the sample.

The study at large found these results: Clinical and demographic metadata were provided uncurated, with the amount varying by source and participant.

In the prospective study, participants were about 18 to 95 years old, resided in about two dozen geographic areas of the United States, and were enrolled through a virtual design. Cohort assignment in the prospective study relied on participant-reported clinical history from a screening survey and a study questionnaire. Exposed participants had been in contact, within 2 weeks of entering the study, with a person who had a PCR-confirmed or clinician-diagnosed case of COVID-19. Mobile phlebotomists in the prospective study collected whole blood, serum and a nasopharyngeal or oropharyngeal swab from every participant. Participants in the prospective study had the option to provide additional blood draws and questionnaires over a roughly 2-month period. Prospective study blood samples were shipped either frozen or at room temperature before DNA extraction. The cysteine opens and the phenylalanine closes a CDR3 of 15 amino acids. Only the CDR3 DNA is retained, 45 bases long and in frame from the first base. The germline V gene encodes CDR1 MNHEY and CDR2 SVGAGI. The V end loses 9 bases and the J end loses 3 bases, and a stretch of 18 bases separates them.

The clonotype originates from a young woman who had been exposed to COVID-19. Sequenced sample: PBMCs or T cells enriched from blood (not recorded which). The V gene is TRBV6-5 and the J gene is TRBJ1-5; a tentative D match to TRBD1 spans 6 bases. Here the CDR3 is given as CASAGGLTPNQPQHF. The sequence in DNA is TGTGCCAGTGCGGGGGGCCTAACCCCCAATCAGCCCCAGCATTTT.